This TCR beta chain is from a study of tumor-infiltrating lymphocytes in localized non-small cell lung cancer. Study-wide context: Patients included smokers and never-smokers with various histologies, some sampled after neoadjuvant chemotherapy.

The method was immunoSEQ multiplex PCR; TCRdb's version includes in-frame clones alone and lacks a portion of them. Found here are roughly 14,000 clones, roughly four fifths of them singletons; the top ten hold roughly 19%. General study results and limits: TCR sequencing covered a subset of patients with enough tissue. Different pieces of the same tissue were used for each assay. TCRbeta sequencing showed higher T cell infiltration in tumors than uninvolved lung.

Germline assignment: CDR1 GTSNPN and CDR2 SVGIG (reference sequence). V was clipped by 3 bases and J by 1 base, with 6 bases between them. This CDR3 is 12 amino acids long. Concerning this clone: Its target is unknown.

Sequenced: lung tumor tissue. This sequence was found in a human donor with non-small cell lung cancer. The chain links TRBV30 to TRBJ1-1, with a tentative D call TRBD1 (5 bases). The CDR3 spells CAWSGANTEAFF. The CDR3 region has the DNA TGTGCCTGGAGCGGGGCGAACACTGAAGCTTTCTTT.